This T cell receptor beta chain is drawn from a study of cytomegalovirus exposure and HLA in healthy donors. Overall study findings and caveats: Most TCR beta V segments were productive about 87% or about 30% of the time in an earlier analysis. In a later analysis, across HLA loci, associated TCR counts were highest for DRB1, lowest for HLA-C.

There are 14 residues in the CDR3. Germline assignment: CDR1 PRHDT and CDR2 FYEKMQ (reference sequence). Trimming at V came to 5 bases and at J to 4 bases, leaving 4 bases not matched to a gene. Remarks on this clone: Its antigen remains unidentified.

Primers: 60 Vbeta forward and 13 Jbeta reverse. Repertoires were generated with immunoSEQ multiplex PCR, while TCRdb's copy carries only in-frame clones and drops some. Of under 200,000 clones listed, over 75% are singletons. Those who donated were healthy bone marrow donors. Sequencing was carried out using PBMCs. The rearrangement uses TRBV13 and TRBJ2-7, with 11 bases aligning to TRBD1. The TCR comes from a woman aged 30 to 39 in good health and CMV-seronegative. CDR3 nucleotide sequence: TGTGCCAGCAGCCTCCGGGACAGGGGGTACGAGCAGTACTTC. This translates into CASSLRDRGYEQYF.